Below, 27 T cell receptor beta chains from the same sample are listed, as sequenced in a study of post-analysis software for immune sequencing data. Study-level results: Several TRBV segments occurring more often in patients than controls included TRBV5-6, TRBV5-1 and TRBV20-1.

Antigens of these TCRs are unknown. cDNA libraries for TCR beta contained unique molecular identifiers. From the PCR reads, TCRdb called clonotypes with MiXCR, one entry per CDR3 protein. This sample has hundreds of thousands of distinct CDR3 sequences, with 53% found just once. What was sequenced was blood. The receptors were gathered from a girl between 10 and 17 years old with multiple sclerosis.

This clonotype has a handful of counts. The V gene is TRBV7-2, the J gene TRBJ2-1; 9 positions agree with TRBD2. The J segment lost 4 bases and the V segment lost 0 bases, leaving 4 bases of the junction unmatched. There are 16 residues in the CDR3. CDR1 is SGHTA and CDR2 is FQGNSA in the germline V gene. The CDR3 region has the DNA TGTGCCAGCAGCTTAGCGACAGCGGGAGGATACAATGAGCAGTTCTTC. Residues: CASSLATAGGYNEQFF.

This chain uses TRBV20-1 with TRBJ2-1; D unclear. The CDR3 contains 12 residues. V was shortened by 6 bases and J by 8 bases, with 14 bases between the two germline ends. Looked up from germline, CDR1 is DFQATT and CDR2 is SNEGSKA (reference sequence). The CDR3, as DNA: TGCAGTGCCCTCAGAACTCGGGATGAGCAGTTCTTC. Amino acids: CSALRTRDEQFF.

The rearrangement links TRBV20-1 to TRBJ2-5; D perhaps matches TRBD2 (5 bases). V was shortened by 1 base and J by 5 bases, with 14 bases between the two germline ends. The germline V gene has CDR1 DFQATT and CDR2 SNEGSKA (reference sequence). This CDR3 is 14 amino acids long. The CDR3 loop is CSARVRAQWETQYF. The CDR3 nucleotides read TGCAGTGCTAGAGTGAGGGCCCAATGGGAGACCCAGTACTTC.

The genes are TRBV5-1 and TRBJ2-2, with 7 positions matching TRBD2. CDR3 size: 15 residues. CDR1 is SGHRS, CDR2 YFSETQ, per germline. The V gene end was trimmed by 6 bases and the J gene end by 1 base; junction bases not matched to a gene: 6. In DNA, the CDR3 is TGCGCCAGCAACCAAGCGGGGATGAACACCGGGGAGCTGTTTTTT. Encoded protein: CASNQAGMNTGELFF.

This chain joins TRBV20-1 and TRBJ1-4; TRBD1 matches 9 bases. This CDR3 has 18 residues. Looked up from germline, CDR1 is DFQATT and CDR2 is SNEGSKA (reference sequence). V lost 5 bases, J lost 4 bases, and 17 bases stayed unmatched. For the CDR3, the DNA is TGCAGTGCTGCACCCCGGGACAGGGCCGTTGAGTATAATGAAAAACTGTTTTTT. Amino acids: CSAAPRDRAVEYNEKLFF.

J is TRBJ2-1 and V is TRBV5-5; D might be TRBD2 (6 bases). Germline CDR1 is SGHKS and CDR2 is YYEKEE (reference sequence). V was pared by 4 bases and J by 5 bases, with 16 bases between. CDR3 length: 15 residues. CDR3 in DNA: TGTGCCAGCAGCCCGGGAGTGCTGGACGACAATGAGCAGTTCTTC. This codes for CASSPGVLDDNEQFF.

This clonotype has more than one count but fewer than ten. V is TRBV3-1 and J is TRBJ2-7; 10 bases map to TRBD2. J gave up 2 bases and V 2 bases, and 3 bases lay outside the gene matches. This CDR3 contains 15 residues. Looked up from germline, CDR1 is LGHDT and CDR2 is YNNKEL (reference sequence). The CDR3 bases are TGTGCCAGCAGCCAAAAAGCGGGAGGGCCCTACGAGCAGTACTTC. Translated: CASSQKAGGPYEQYF.

The gene calls are TRBV6-2 or TRBV6-3 and TRBJ2-3; no clear D. Trimming removed 5 bases at V and 8 bases at J, with 11 bases between. From germline, CDR1 is MNHEY and CDR2 SVGEGT. The CDR3 runs to 12 residues. The CDR3 nucleotides read TGTGCCAGCAGTCCACAGTGGGGTACGCAGTATTTT. This gives the protein CASSPQWGTQYF.

This chain uses TRBV6-6 with TRBJ2-2, with 9 bases aligning to TRBD1. Germline CDR1 MNHNY, CDR2 SVGAGI (reference sequence). The V gene end was trimmed by 5 bases and the J gene end by 3 bases; junction bases not matched to a gene: 4. This CDR3 region has 15 residues. CDR3 sequence: CASSPDRGDTGELFF. CDR3 nucleotides: TGTGCCAGCAGTCCCGACAGGGGGGACACCGGGGAGCTGTTTTTT.

The chain employs TRBV3-1 and TRBJ1-2; tentative D call: TRBD1 (6 bases). V lost 4 bases to trimming and J lost 8 bases, with 26 bases between them. CDR1 is LGHDT, CDR2 YNNKEL, per germline (reference sequence). The CDR3 contains 17 residues. The CDR3 DNA follows: TGTGCCAGCAGCCCCGGACAGAACCTTTACCTTATTCGCGGCTACACCTTC. Protein: CASSPGQNLYLIRGYTF.

This clonotype was counted only a few times. J is TRBJ2-7 and V is TRBV29-1, with D unclear. The CDR3 is 13 residues long. The germline V gene encodes CDR1 SQVTM and CDR2 ANQGSEA. The V gene lost 4 bases and the J gene lost 2 bases, with 12 bases spanning the gap. CDR3 bases: TGCAGCGTTGCCCTGACAACTACCTACGAGCAGTACTTC. This gives the protein CSVALTTTYEQYF.

The V and J genes are TRBV3-1 and TRBJ1-6, with TRBD1 as a possible D gene (5 bases). Per germline, CDR1 LGHDT and CDR2 YNNKEL (reference sequence). The V gene lost 2 bases and the J gene lost 10 bases, with 18 bases spanning the gap. This CDR3 spans 16 amino acids. CDR3 residues: CASSQTPTAGDSPLHF. The CDR3, as DNA: TGTGCCAGCAGCCAAACCCCAACAGCTGGGGACTCACCCCTCCACTTT.

This clonotype has only one observation. The rearrangement joins TRBV18 to TRBJ1-1; possible D gene TRBD1, 6 bases. The V gene's germline CDR1 is KGHSH and CDR2 LQKENI. V shed 3 bases and J shed 1 base, with 12 bases lying between them. The CDR3 extends over 15 amino acids. The CDR3 loop is CASSPRRQENTEAFF. CDR3 nucleotides: TGTGCCAGCTCACCGAGACGACAGGAGAACACTGAAGCTTTCTTT.

The V gene is TRBV29-1, the J gene TRBJ2-5; D not resolved. Between the trimmed V and J ends, which lost 7 bases and 5 bases, there was a span of 14 bases. This CDR3 contains 12 residues. Germline CDR1 and CDR2: SQVTM and ANQGSEA. The CDR3 sequence is CSGALGKETQYF. CDR3 coding DNA: TGCAGCGGGGCGTTGGGGAAGGAGACCCAGTACTTC.

This rearrangement joins TRBV20-1 to TRBJ2-3; no firm D call. The germline CDR1 and CDR2 sequences are DFQATT and SNEGSKA (reference sequence). This CDR3 spans 11 amino acids. The V end lost 0 bases, the J end lost 7 bases, and 5 bases lay between the germline ends. The chain's CDR3 is CSARDHHTQYF. The CDR3 DNA is TGCAGTGCTAGAGATCACCATACGCAGTATTTT.

The chain combines TRBV20-1 with TRBJ2-1; 11 bases match TRBD2. The germline gives CDR1 DFQATT, CDR2 SNEGSKA (reference sequence). There are 17 residues in the CDR3. Germline trimming cut 5 bases from V and 0 bases from J; bases unmatched to any gene: 9. The CDR3, as DNA: TGCAGTGCTGACCTAGCGGGGGGCCGAAGCTCCTACAATGAGCAGTTCTTC. It codes for CSADLAGGRSSYNEQFF.

This clonotype was counted once. The chain employs TRBV15 and TRBJ2-3; D is tentatively TRBD1 or TRBD2 (5 bases each). CDR1 and CDR2 from the germline V gene are LNHNV and YYDKDF (reference sequence). This CDR3 comprises 16 residues. The V and J ends lost 3 bases and 0 bases respectively, with 13 bases between them. CDR3 amino acids: CATSSFLGPSTDTQYF. CDR3 in DNA: TGTGCCACCAGCAGTTTTCTGGGACCTAGCACAGATACGCAGTATTTT.

The V call is TRBV29-1, the J call TRBJ1-4, with D tentatively TRBD1 (5 bases). Per the germline V gene, CDR1 is SQVTM and CDR2 is ANQGSEA. The V end was cut by 5 bases, the J end by 5 bases, with 15 bases between. This CDR3 has 14 residues. The CDR3 reads CSVPEEGRNEKLFF. The CDR3 DNA reads as TGCAGCGTTCCGGAAGAGGGGAGGAATGAAAAACTGTTTTTT.

The chain combines TRBV5-1 with TRBJ2-7; TRBD1 or TRBD2 may be the D gene (5 bases each). V lost 2 bases to trimming and J lost 0 bases, with 9 bases between them. CDR3 length: 14 residues. From germline, CDR1 is SGHRS and CDR2 YFSETQ. DNA of the CDR3: TGCGCCAGCAGCTTAAGGGACGCCTCCTACGAGCAGTACTTC. Protein sequence: CASSLRDASYEQYF.

The chain is built from TRBV5-1 and TRBJ2-1, with TRBD2 identical over 8 bases. The germline V gene has CDR1 SGHRS and CDR2 YFSETQ. V shed 1 base, J shed 8 bases, and the junction held 8 bases outside the gene matches. This CDR3 comprises 15 residues. The CDR3 region is CASSLMAGGWDEQFF. DNA of the CDR3: TGCGCCAGCAGCTTGATGGCGGGGGGATGGGATGAGCAGTTCTTC.

The chain recombines TRBV4-1 with TRBJ2-7, with D hard to call. The better agreement between TRBJ2-5 and the DNA end casts doubt on the J call. The CDR3 totals 13 residues. Germline values: CDR1 MGHRA, CDR2 YSYEKL. CDR3 in DNA: TGCGCCAGCAGCCAAGGGGTTTTGGAGACCCAGTACTTC. It encodes CASSQGVLETQYF.

This clonotype was counted a single time. The chain recombines TRBV18 with TRBJ2-7, with TRBD1 as a possible D gene (6 bases). The CDR3 sequence is 15 residues long. V was clipped by 6 bases and J by 3 bases, with 18 bases between them. Per the germline V gene, CDR1 is KGHSH and CDR2 is LQKENI. In DNA form, the CDR3 reads TGTGCCAGCTCGTCCAAGACAGGAATGGGCTACGAGCAGTACTTC. It translates to CASSSKTGMGYEQYF.

This clonotype occurred a few times. This chain uses TRBV7-2 with TRBJ2-7; 14 nucleotides line up with TRBD2. Germline V gene sequence: CDR1 SGHTA, CDR2 FQGNSA. V shed 4 bases and J 7 bases; nucleotides not matched to a gene: 12. This CDR3 is 17 amino acids long. The CDR3 region is CASSSQGLAGVLREQYF. CDR3 in DNA: TGTGCCAGCAGCTCCCAGGGACTAGCGGGAGTCCTACGAGAGCAGTACTTC.

The gene calls are TRBV6-5 and TRBJ1-2; tentative D call: TRBD1 (5 bases). V lost 0 bases to trimming and J lost 8 bases, with 10 bases between them. The CDR3 extends over 13 amino acids. Per the germline V gene, CDR1 is MNHEY and CDR2 is SVGAGI. CDR3 bases: TGTGCCAGCAGTTACTCGAGGGGCGTGGGCTACACCTTC. Protein: CASSYSRGVGYTF.

This clonotype was observed a few times. This chain joins TRBV5-1 and TRBJ2-1, with 7 bases lining up with TRBD2. In germline, CDR1 is SGHRS, CDR2 YFSETQ. After removal of 2 bases from V and 9 bases from J, the junction contained 8 bases not matched to a gene. The CDR3 sequence is 14 residues long. This chain's CDR3 is CASSLKGASGEQFF. As DNA, the CDR3 is TGCGCCAGCAGCTTAAAAGGGGCTAGCGGTGAGCAGTTCTTC.

The chain joins TRBV29-1 to TRBJ2-1; 10 bases match TRBD2. This CDR3 comprises 13 residues. Germline assignment: CDR1 SQVTM and CDR2 ANQGSEA. V lost 6 bases, J lost 12 bases, and 11 bases stayed unmatched. The CDR3 coding sequence is TGCAGCGTGACGACCTTACTAGCGGGACGGCAGTTCTTC. This sequence encodes CSVTTLLAGRQFF.

This clonotype appeared a few times. The CDR3 here is CASSPWTGVTNEQFF. CDR3 DNA sequence: TGTGCCAGCAGCCCGTGGACAGGGGTGACGAATGAGCAGTTCTTC. J is TRBJ2-1 and V is TRBV7-2, with 9 bases matching TRBD1. Germline-derived CDR1 and CDR2 are SGHTA and FQGNSA. This CDR3 comprises 15 residues. Germline trimming cut 5 bases from V and 7 bases from J; bases unmatched to any gene: 9.